This TCR beta chain was documented in a study of blood T cell repertoires in COVID-19. Overall study context: T cells, B-cell-depleted T cells, or PBMCs provided the cDNA or gDNA that served as material.

Only a few counts were recorded for this clone. In the authors' methods: Amplifying reference gene primers gave estimates of nucleated cell counts. The protocol was immunoSEQ multiplex PCR, while the TCRdb copy is restricted to in-frame clones and leaves out a portion. V, J and clone size derive from that table, while D and trimming were established from the DNA sequence. Here the sample spans fewer than 50,000 clones, over 80% being singletons. Trimming pared 4 bases from V and 0 bases from J, leaving 7 bases between. Germline CDR1 and CDR2: LNHDA and SQIVND (reference sequence). This CDR3 comprises 13 residues.

The material sequenced was peripheral blood. This clonotype originated in a man aged 50 or older with active COVID-19. The rearrangement joins TRBV19 to TRBJ2-7; D not resolved. This chain's CDR3 is CASSKTSSYEQYF. As DNA, the CDR3 is TGTGCCAGTAGTAAGACAAGCTCCTACGAGCAGTACTTC.